This is a list of T cell receptor beta chains from one sample in a study of blood T cell repertoires in COVID-19. TCRdb's table, derived via immunoSEQ multiplex PCR, lists solely in-frame clones and lacks some. The sample contains 190,000 or so clones, roughly four fifths of which appear only once. Sequenced sample: peripheral blood. The receptors were sampled from a man aged 45-65 years who had recovered from COVID-19. Each CDR3 is given with its conserved first and last residue. D genes are given only for firm matches. Clone size is not always given. Where it is, it says once, few, many or a class for expanded clones.

cdr3_nt	cdr3_aa	j_call	v_call	clone_size	d_call
TGTGCCAGCAGCTCCACCGGGACAGCCTCACCCCTCCACTTT	CASSSTGTASPLHF	TRBJ1-6	TRBV7-9	.	TRBD1
TGTGCCACCAGCACACAGCTGAGCACAGATACGCAGTATTTT	CATSTQLSTDTQYF	TRBJ2-3	TRBV15	few	.
TGTGCCAGTATTCAGGGGCCGGACTTT	CASIQGPDF	TRBJ1-1	TRBV19	.	.
TGTGCCTGCATACTAAAGACTGAAGCCTCCTACGAGCAGTACTTC	CACILKTEASYEQYF	TRBJ2-7	TRBV30	few	.
TGTGCCAGCAGTATGAGGGACTATGGCTACACCTTC	CASSMRDYGYTF	TRBJ1-2	TRBV12-3/TRBV12-4	.	.
TGTGCCAGCAGCGCAGGACTAGCGGGAGGAGGAGGGGGAATACAAGAGACCCAGTACTTC	CASSAGLAGGGGGIQETQYF	TRBJ2-5	TRBV9	.	TRBD2
TGTGCCAGCAGCCAATCTCCGGGACTGAGCTATGACTACACCTTC	CASSQSPGLSYDYTF	TRBJ1-2	TRBV28	.	.
TGCAGCGTTGGGGGGGGCGGGAGCACTGAAGCTTTCTTT	CSVGGGGSTEAFF	TRBJ1-1	TRBV29-1	.	.
TGTGCCAGCAGCTTGCCATACAATGAGCAGTTCTTC	CASSLPYNEQFF	TRBJ2-1	TRBV5-4	.	.
TGTGCCACCAGTAATTCGGAGTACAATGAGCAGTTCTTC	CATSNSEYNEQFF	TRBJ2-1	TRBV24-1	once	.
TGTGCCAGCGGACAGGGGGCAGGGAAGACCCAGTACTTC	CASGQGAGKTQYF	TRBJ2-5	TRBV12-3/TRBV12-4	.	TRBD1
TGCGCCAGCAGCTTGTTAGCGGGAGGAGTCTACGAGCAGTACTTC	CASSLLAGGVYEQYF	TRBJ2-7	TRBV5-1	.	TRBD2
TGTGCCAGCAGCTTAGATCAGGGGCAGAGCACAGATACGCAGTATTTT	CASSLDQGQSTDTQYF	TRBJ2-3	TRBV7-6	.	.
TGTGCCAGCAGCTTGGAACAGGGTAATCGATTTGGAAACACCATATATTTT	CASSLEQGNRFGNTIYF	TRBJ1-3	TRBV5-6	few	.
TGTGCCAGCAGCGTAGTAGGGACAGGGTATCCAAACTATGGCTACACCTTC	CASSVVGTGYPNYGYTF	TRBJ1-2	TRBV9	.	TRBD1
TGTGCCAGCTCACAAGGCGGGGAGAACACTGAAGCTTTCTTT	CASSQGGENTEAFF	TRBJ1-1	TRBV18	.	.
TGTGCCAGTAATATGGGACAGGGGCCACCCTACGAGCAGTACTTC	CASNMGQGPPYEQYF	TRBJ2-7	TRBV19	.	TRBD1
TGCGCCAGCAGTCATCGGGGTAGCGGATACAATGAGCAGTTCTTC	CASSHRGSGYNEQFF	TRBJ2-1	TRBV23-1	few	.
TGTGCCAGTACCCGCGGACAGTATGACGGGTATGGCTACACCTTC	CASTRGQYDGYGYTF	TRBJ1-2	TRBV19	many	.
TGTGCCTCGGGACAGGGGGCATCGAACTATGGCTACACCTTC	CASGQGASNYGYTF	TRBJ1-2	TRBV30	.	TRBD1
TGTGCCAGCAGCTTAGAAGGGGGATCCGGGGAGCTGTTTTTT	CASSLEGGSGELFF	TRBJ2-2	TRBV11-3	few	.
TGCGCCAGCAGCCCCCATTCGGGACAGGGATCCTACGAGCAGTACTTC	CASSPHSGQGSYEQYF	TRBJ2-7	TRBV4-1	.	TRBD1